The 8 T cell receptor beta chains reported below all come from one sample, sequenced in a study of cytomegalovirus exposure and HLA in healthy donors. The PCR contained 60 Vbeta and 13 Jbeta primers. TCRdb's copy holds only in-frame clones and misses some; the assay was immunoSEQ multiplex PCR. The top ten hold 13% of the sample, which has 150,000 to 160,000 clones, approximately 80% seen once. Sequenced input: PBMCs. These receptors were taken from a man younger than 40 in good health and CMV-seropositive.

The V gene is TRBV27, the J gene TRBJ2-7; TRBD1 aligns across 7 bases. The V gene's germline CDR1 is MNHEY and CDR2 SMNVEV (reference sequence). This CDR3 is 14 amino acids long. The V and J ends lost 5 bases and 4 bases, in that order; junction bases with no gene match: 8. CDR3 protein: CASSPRDSSYEQYF. The CDR3 DNA sequence: TGTGCCAGCAGTCCCCGGGACAGTTCTTACGAGCAGTACTTC.

The chain joins TRBV27 to TRBJ1-6; TRBD1 aligns across 9 bases. CDR3 length: 16 residues. V was clipped by 5 bases and J by 5 bases; unmatched bases: 7. CDR1 is MNHEY and CDR2 is SMNVEV in the germline V gene (reference sequence). The CDR3 sequence: CASSRTRDRDNSPLHF. The DNA for the CDR3 is TGTGCCAGCAGTCGGACCAGGGACAGGGATAATTCACCCCTCCACTTT.

The chain recombines TRBV10-3 with TRBJ2-5; the match to TRBD2 covers 8 bases. V shed 3 bases and J 9 bases; nucleotides not matched to a gene: 9. CDR3 length equals 14 residues. CDR1 is ENHRY and CDR2 is SYGVKD in the germline V gene. The CDR3 region has the DNA TGTGCCATCAGTGAACCGGGACTAGATGGTTCCCAGTACTTC. This translates into CAISEPGLDGSQYF.

The rearrangement links TRBV9 to TRBJ2-1, with 8 bases fitting TRBD2. Germline trimming cut 4 bases from V and 4 bases from J; bases unmatched to any gene: 7. The CDR3 has 15 residues. Germline V gene lookup returns CDR1 SGDLS and CDR2 YYNGEE. This CDR3 reads CASSPVAGTYNEQFF. CDR3 DNA sequence: TGTGCCAGCAGCCCTGTAGCGGGAACGTACAATGAGCAGTTCTTC. The complete variable domain, with remaining parts taken from reference TRBV9 and TRBJ2-1, reads DSGVTQTPKHLITATGQRVTLRCSPRSGDLSVYWYQQSLDQGLQFLIQYYNGEERAKGNILERFSAQQFPDLHSELNLSSLELGDSALYFCASSPVAGTYNEQFFGPGTRLTVL.

This chain uses TRBV11-2 with TRBJ1-1; D might be TRBD1 (5 bases). CDR1 and CDR2 from the germline V gene are SGHAT and FQNNGV. With 0 bases removed from V and 4 bases from J, the gap between germline ends came to 12 bases. This CDR3 spans 15 amino acids. CDR3 nucleotides: TGTGCCAGCAGCTTAGAAGAGCAGGGCATCACTGAAGCTTTCTTT. It encodes CASSLEEQGITEAFF. Full variable domain (rest looked up from reference TRBV11-2 and TRBJ1-1): EAGVAQSPRYKIIEKRQSVAFWCNPISGHATLYWYQQILGQGPKLLIQFQNNGVVDDSQLPKDRFSAERLKGVDSTLKIQPAKLEDSAVYLCASSLEEQGITEAFFGQGTRLTVV.

J is TRBJ1-3 and V is TRBV4-1; the D is unclear. In germline, CDR1 is MGHRA, CDR2 YSYEKL. The CDR3 totals 18 residues. V was pared by 1 base and J by 1 base, with 17 bases between. The CDR3 coding sequence is TGCGCCAGCAGCCAAGTGGATCTCGGGATATCTTCTGGAAACACCATATATTTT. It encodes CASSQVDLGISSGNTIYF.

This clone was seen just once. The chain joins TRBV28 to TRBJ1-1; D perhaps matches TRBD1 (5 bases). V lost 6 bases, J lost 5 bases, and 13 bases lay in between. The CDR3 has 13 amino acids. Germline CDR1 reads MDHEN; CDR2 reads SYDVKM. The CDR3 nucleotides are TGTGCCAGCAGGCGGGACGGGTGGACTGAAGCTTTCTTT. Translation gives CASRRDGWTEAFF. The complete variable domain, with remaining parts taken from reference TRBV28 and TRBJ1-1, reads DVKVTQSSRYLVKRTGEKVFLECVQDMDHENMFWYRQDPGLGLRLIYFSYDVKMKEKGDIPEGYSVSREKKERFSLILESASTNQTSMYLCASRRDGWTEAFFGQGTRLTVV.

This rearrangement joins TRBV10-3 to TRBJ2-7; possible D gene TRBD1, 6 bases. This CDR3 has 13 amino acids. V was shortened by 4 bases and J by 4 bases, with 11 bases between the two germline ends. Germline-derived CDR1 and CDR2 are ENHRY and SYGVKD. Here the CDR3 DNA reads TGTGCCATCAGTGTGGGGGCTGGATACGAGCAGTACTTC. Amino acids: CAISVGAGYEQYF.